This TCR beta chain comes out of a study of cytomegalovirus exposure and HLA in healthy donors. There are 14 residues in the CDR3. The V and J ends lost 5 bases and 3 bases, in that order; junction bases with no gene match: 7. Germline lookup yields CDR1 LGHNA and CDR2 YSLEER. As to this clone: Its cognate antigen is unknown.

The donors were part of the validation cohort, which consisted of under 150 subjects and was separate from the first cohort of several hundred subjects. Generated by immunoSEQ multiplex PCR, the TCRdb table keeps only in-frame clones and is missing some. The sample holds some 320,000 clones, 87% seen once. Overall study findings and caveats: Associated with cytomegalovirus, according to the listing, were 170 or so TCR beta chains. A few chains tied to CMV proved CMV antigen-specific in vitro.

The clonotype comes from a woman in her 30s in good health and CMV-seropositive. The material sequenced was PBMCs. The chain carries TRBV4-3 and TRBJ2-7; 7 bases map to TRBD2. The CDR3 region is CASSYNRDYYEQYF. The CDR3 region has the DNA TGCGCCAGCAGCTATAACCGGGACTACTACGAGCAGTACTTC.